This T cell receptor (beta chain) was recorded in a study of cytomegalovirus exposure and HLA in healthy donors. Here immunoSEQ multiplex PCR was the method, and the copy in TCRdb shows in-frame clones only, minus some. The sample lists roughly 50,000 clones, roughly nine tenths occurring once. V was pared by 4 bases and J by 6 bases, with 10 bases of the junction left unmatched. The CDR3 consists of 15 residues. Germline CDR1 and CDR2: SGHRS and YFSETQ. Sequencing was carried out using PBMCs. The clonotype originates from a man aged 18 to 29 in good health and CMV-seronegative. The chain is built from TRBV5-1 and TRBJ2-1; 7 bases are shared with TRBD2. The CDR3 sequence is CASSHGLDSGNEQFF. The DNA of the CDR3 is TGCGCCAGCAGCCACGGACTAGACTCGGGCAATGAGCAGTTCTTC.